The next 15 T cell receptor beta chains were all read from a single sample in a study of CD8 T cells in Susac syndrome. It was with random hexamers that about 0.45 to 1 ug RNA was reverse transcribed. TCRdb independently ran MiXCR on the immunoSEQ multiplex PCR reads; one entry per CDR3 protein. In the table there are around 230,000 distinct CDR3 sequences, about 95% of which are singletons. The material sequenced was CD4+ T cells from PBMCs. These receptors were taken from a human donor with Susac syndrome.

The chain has TRBV29-1 and TRBJ2-7; tentatively, D is TRBD1 (6 bases). Germline V gene lookup returns CDR1 SQVTM and CDR2 ANQGSEA. The CDR3 loop spans 12 amino acids. The V end lost 8 bases, the J end lost 2 bases, and 13 bases lay between the germline ends. The CDR3 DNA reads TGCAGCCTTAGGGGGATAGCCTACGAGCAGTACTTC. Protein product: CSLRGIAYEQYF.

This chain connects TRBV10-2 to TRBJ2-1; possibly TRBD1 for D (6 bases). Trimming left V 2 bases short and J 8 bases short, with 19 bases between. The length of the CDR3 is 16 residues. Germline-derived CDR1 and CDR2 are WSHSY and SAAADI. The CDR3 protein is CASSEPQGIGKDEQFF. CDR3 nucleotide sequence: TGCGCCAGCAGTGAGCCACAGGGAATTGGGAAGGATGAGCAGTTCTTC.

The chain recombines TRBV12-5 with TRBJ1-2; D is unresolved. Trimming cost V 5 bases and J 8 bases, with 12 bases left between them. Germline assignment: CDR1 LGHNT and CDR2 FRNRAP. The CDR3 has 12 amino acids. The CDR3 reads CASGPNARGYTF. The DNA for the CDR3 is TGTGCTAGTGGTCCCAACGCCCGGGGCTACACCTTC.

V gene TRBV6-2 or TRBV6-3 combines with J gene TRBJ1-1, with D possibly matching TRBD1 (5 bases). V lost 5 bases and J 1 base, leaving 17 bases between the germline ends. The CDR3 runs 16 residues. Germline V CDR1 and CDR2: MNHEY, SVGEGT. The CDR3 DNA sequence: TGTGCCAGCAGTCACACCACTGGGCAGGGGAACACTGAAGCTTTCTTT. It codes for CASSHTTGQGNTEAFF.

This rearrangement joins TRBV29-1 to TRBJ1-1, with D unresolved. The V gene lost 6 bases and the J gene lost 6 bases, with 11 bases spanning the gap. The germline V gene encodes CDR1 SQVTM and CDR2 ANQGSEA. This CDR3 region has 11 residues. CDR3 sequence (DNA): TGCAGCGTCGAGCGGACCTCTGAAGCTTTCTTT. Its translation: CSVERTSEAFF.

The gene calls are TRBV5-1 and TRBJ1-1, with D perhaps matching TRBD1 (5 bases). The CDR3 length is 16 residues. Germline CDR1 and CDR2: SGHRS and YFSETQ. The V end was cut by 4 bases, the J end by 0 bases, with 16 bases between. The CDR3 region is CASSASVDTMNTEAFF. CDR3 coding DNA: TGCGCCAGCAGCGCTTCCGTGGACACGATGAACACTGAAGCTTTCTTT.

The CDR3 spells CASSGTGGTVETQYF. CDR3 in DNA: TGTGCCAGCAGCGGCACAGGGGGCACGGTGGAGACCCAGTACTTC. This chain connects TRBV9 to TRBJ2-5, with TRBD1 identical over 9 bases. In germline, CDR1 is SGDLS, CDR2 YYNGEE. This CDR3 region has 15 residues. The junction had 8 bases not matched to a gene; V was cut back by 3 bases and J by 5 bases.

The chain joins TRBV5-1 to TRBJ2-5; the D is unclear. The germline CDR1 and CDR2 sequences are SGHRS and YFSETQ. The CDR3 runs 17 residues. V was cut by 3 bases and J by 4 bases, with 22 bases left in between. CDR3 protein: CASSYTGRAPRRETQYF. DNA for the CDR3: TGCGCCAGCAGCTATACTGGTCGAGCGCCCCGGCGAGAGACCCAGTACTTC.

This clonotype was observed a single time. J is TRBJ1-3 and V is TRBV9; possibly TRBD1 for D (5 bases). Germline V gene lookup returns CDR1 SGDLS and CDR2 YYNGEE. V was trimmed by 2 bases and J by 0 bases, leaving 12 bases between them. CDR3 length: 16 residues. CDR3 nucleotides: TGTGCCAGCAGCGTCGCCGGGACGACCTCTGGAAACACCATATATTTT. It specifies CASSVAGTTSGNTIYF.

CDR3 region: CASSFVPTYEQYF. The CDR3 coding sequence is TGCGCCAGCAGCTTTGTTCCGACCTACGAGCAGTACTTC. The V and J genes are TRBV5-1 and TRBJ2-7; D is uncertain. Germline assignment: CDR1 SGHRS and CDR2 YFSETQ. The CDR3 is 13 residues long. Trimming took off 2 bases at V and 2 bases at J, with 8 bases between the two ends.

The gene calls are TRBV20-1 and TRBJ1-2, with unresolved D. The germline V gene has CDR1 DFQATT and CDR2 SNEGSKA (reference sequence). The CDR3 has 11 residues. Trimming cost V 2 bases and J 8 bases, with 9 bases left between them. The CDR3 loop reads CSARSSLGYTF. CDR3 DNA sequence: TGCAGTGCTAGATCCTCATTAGGCTACACCTTC.

The V call is TRBV5-1, the J call TRBJ2-7; perhaps TRBD1 as D (6 bases). The V end was cut by 3 bases, the J end by 3 bases, with 16 bases between. The CDR3 runs 15 residues. Per the germline V gene, CDR1 is SGHRS and CDR2 is YFSETQ. As DNA, the CDR3 is TGCGCCAGCAGCTCATTCCCGGGACAAGACTACGAGCAGTACTTC. Translated, it gives CASSSFPGQDYEQYF.

The rearrangement uses TRBV20-1 and TRBJ1-4; 7 bases match TRBD1. This CDR3 region has 14 residues. CDR1 is DFQATT and CDR2 is SNEGSKA in the germline V gene (reference sequence). The V and J ends lost 4 bases and 4 bases, in that order; junction bases with no gene match: 6. Here the CDR3 reads CSAIVGQDNEKLFF. In nucleotides, the CDR3 is TGCAGTGCTATCGTCGGACAGGATAATGAAAAACTGTTTTTT.

The chain couples TRBV28 to TRBJ2-1; 9 bases agree with TRBD2. The CDR3 has 15 residues. Trimming took 7 bases from V and 3 from J; bases not matched to a gene: 7. Germline CDR1 reads MDHEN; CDR2 reads SYDVKM. The CDR3, as DNA: TGTGCCAGCATACGCGGGAGGGCCAACTACAATGAGCAGTTCTTC. It specifies CASIRGRANYNEQFF.

V usage is TRBV20-1 and J usage is TRBJ2-5; D may be TRBD2 (6 bases). Germline V lookup: CDR1 DFQATT, CDR2 SNEGSKA (reference sequence). The CDR3 runs 14 residues. Trimming took off 8 bases at V and 3 bases at J, with 19 bases between the two ends. The CDR3 loop reads CSQLAQTFEETQYF. CDR3 nucleotides: TGCAGTCAGCTAGCGCAGACGTTTGAAGAGACCCAGTACTTC.